The 3 T cell receptor beta chains listed next were all sequenced from one sample in a study of tissue T cells after allogeneic stem cell transplantation. The time point was: mouse harvest day 7 after allogeneic transplant. Each mouse received 10^7 T-cell-depleted marrow cells plus 10^6 splenic CD5+ T cells by tail vein. TCRdb's table, derived via immunoSEQ multiplex PCR, lists solely in-frame clones and lacks some. The sample has some 4,100 clones, under 65% seen once. Source material: gut tissue. The source of these receptors is a female BALB/c mouse given C57BL/6 T cells with graft-versus-host disease after an allogeneic hematopoietic cell transplant.

With respect to this clone: Mouse germline and gene names are used. The read finishes 1 residue shy of the CDR3 end, and the germline J gene is used to complete it. This chain uses TRBV26 with TRBJ2-4, with 11 bases lining up with TRBD2. CDR1 is KGHPV, CDR2 FQNQEV, per germline (reference sequence). Unmatched junction bases numbered 3, after V lost 4 bases and J lost 0 bases. The CDR3 loop spans 16 amino acids. The CDR3 bases that were read are TGTGCCAGCAGTCCCGACTGGGGGGGGAGTCAAAACACCTTGTAC. This sequence encodes CASSPDWGGSQNTLY. The CDR3 in its entirety is CASSPDWGGSQNTLYF.

In regard to this clone: Gene and germline names: mouse. The CDR3: CASSLETNTEVFF. The DNA read from the CDR3 is TGTGCCAGCAGTCTAGAGACTAACACAGAAGTCTTC. The chain carries TRBV26 and TRBJ1-1; no clear D gene. The read halts 1 residue ahead of the CDR3 end, with the missing end drawn from the germline J gene. The CDR3 spans 13 residues. Trimming took off 3 bases at V and 2 bases at J, with 7 bases between the two ends. Germline lookup yields CDR1 KGHPV and CDR2 FQNQEV (reference sequence).

This clone was counted only a few times. The gene names given are mouse names. Read sequence stops 1 residue before the CDR3 end, and the germline J gene provides the missing end. This chain connects TRBV13-3 to TRBJ2-7, with D unclear. V lost 0 bases to trimming and J lost 5 bases, with 6 bases between them. Germline CDR1 and CDR2: NNHDY and SYVADS. This CDR3 spans 12 amino acids. CDR3 loop: CASSDGVDEQYF. Partial CDR3 DNA: TGTGCCAGCAGTGATGGGGTGGATGAACAGTAC.